This is a list of T cell receptor beta chains from one sample in a study of blood T cell repertoires in COVID-19. Here immunoSEQ multiplex PCR was the method, and the copy in TCRdb shows in-frame clones only, minus some. The sample has some 15,000 clones, around 89% seen once. The specimen was peripheral blood. Receptors were obtained from a man aged 50 to 59 with active COVID-19. CDR3s include the opening cysteine and the closing phenylalanine or tryptophan. Fields, in order: D gene, V gene, J gene, clone size, CDR3 DNA, CDR3 protein. The D gene is left open where the match is weak. Expanded clones are given a class, and other clones once, few, many or no size at all.

d_gene: NA; v_gene: TRBV16; j_gene: TRBJ2-2; abundance: NA; CDR3nt: TGTGCCAGCAGCCAAACCGGGACGAACACCGGGGAGCTGTTTTTT; CDR3aa: CASSQTGTNTGELFF
d_gene: TRBD1; v_gene: TRBV28; j_gene: TRBJ1-2; abundance: NA; CDR3nt: TGTGCCAGCAGTCCCCTGACAGGGGGGGGCTACACCTTC; CDR3aa: CASSPLTGGGYTF
d_gene: NA; v_gene: TRBV7-2; j_gene: TRBJ2-1; abundance: once; CDR3nt: TGTGCCAGCAGCTTTGGAGTGGATGAGCAGTTCTTC; CDR3aa: CASSFGVDEQFF
d_gene: TRBD2; v_gene: TRBV5-1; j_gene: TRBJ2-2; abundance: NA; CDR3nt: TGCGCCAGCAGGGGACTAGCGGGCACCGGGGAGCTGTTTTTT; CDR3aa: CASRGLAGTGELFF
d_gene: NA; v_gene: TRBV6-5; j_gene: TRBJ1-1; abundance: NA; CDR3nt: TGTGCCAGCAGCCAAACAGGACGCGTCACTGAAGCTTTCTTT; CDR3aa: CASSQTGRVTEAFF
d_gene: TRBD1; v_gene: TRBV6-5; j_gene: TRBJ2-7; abundance: NA; CDR3nt: TGTGCCAGCAGTTACGAGAGACAGGGGCGCTACGAGCAGTACTTC; CDR3aa: CASSYERQGRYEQYF
d_gene: TRBD2; v_gene: TRBV7-3; j_gene: TRBJ2-2; abundance: NA; CDR3nt: TGTGCCAGCAGCCCATCTAGCGGGGTTAACACCGGGGAGCTGTTTTTT; CDR3aa: CASSPSSGVNTGELFF
d_gene: NA; v_gene: TRBV28; j_gene: TRBJ1-5; abundance: NA; CDR3nt: TGTGCCAGCAGTTTACTGGGGGACTGGGGCAATCAGCCCCAGCATTTT; CDR3aa: CASSLLGDWGNQPQHF
d_gene: TRBD2; v_gene: TRBV5-6; j_gene: TRBJ2-5; abundance: NA; CDR3nt: TGTGCCAGCAGCTTGGCGGGCGGGAGGGGAGAGACCCAGTACTTC; CDR3aa: CASSLAGGRGETQYF
d_gene: TRBD1; v_gene: TRBV19; j_gene: TRBJ1-1; abundance: NA; CDR3nt: TGTGCCAGTAGTATAGGGGACAGGGACGCTGAAGCTTTCTTT; CDR3aa: CASSIGDRDAEAFF